Presented here are 8 T cell receptor beta chains from one specimen sequenced in a study of blood T cell repertoires in COVID-19. Profiled with immunoSEQ multiplex PCR; TCRdb holds only in-frame clones, not every one. The sample has 150,000 to 200,000 clones, 75% to 90% seen once. The sequencing sample was made of peripheral blood. Receptors originate from a man aged 35-49 years with acute or convalescent COVID-19.

The chain combines TRBV21-1 with TRBJ2-3; the listed D gene, TRBD1, was not tested against the DNA. TRBV21-1 is described as a pseudogene. The CDR3 has 14 amino acids. DNA of the CDR3: TGTGCCAGCAGCCTCAGACAGGGAGCAGATACGCAGTATTTT. Translation gives CASSLRQGADTQYF.

This chain uses TRBV24-1 with TRBJ2-1; D is ambiguous. V lost 0 bases and J lost 4, with 12 bases in between. Germline V gene data show CDR1 as KGHDR and CDR2 as SFDVKD. The CDR3 length is 16 residues. In DNA form, the CDR3 reads TGTGCCACCAGTGATTTGGGGCATCCTGGGTACAATGAGCAGTTCTTC. This codes for CATSDLGHPGYNEQFF.

The chain has TRBV10-3 and TRBJ2-7; 10 bases match TRBD1. CDR1 and CDR2 (germline): ENHRY, SYGVKD. V shed 10 bases, J shed 4 bases, and the junction held 7 bases outside the gene matches. This CDR3 contains 13 residues. As DNA, the CDR3 is TGTGCCAGCCGGCCGGGACAGGGGTACGAGCAGTACTTC. Its protein product is CASRPGQGYEQYF.

V and J are TRBV6-5 and TRBJ2-5; D unresolved. Looked up from germline, CDR1 is MNHEY and CDR2 is SVGAGI. Trimming removed 8 bases from V and 4 bases from J, with 11 bases in between. The CDR3 has 12 amino acids. In nucleotides, the CDR3 is TGTGCCAGCGGGCTTTGGCGAGAGACCCAGTACTTC. Translating it yields CASGLWRETQYF.

V is TRBV30 and J is TRBJ1-1, with 7 bases lining up with TRBD1. With V trimmed by 5 bases and J by 2 bases, 5 bases remained unmatched. The CDR3 has 13 residues. Per the germline V gene, CDR1 is GTSNPN and CDR2 is SVGIG (reference sequence). CDR3 coding DNA: TGTGCCTGGGAACGACAGGGTAACACTGAAGCTTTCTTT. The encoded protein is CAWERQGNTEAFF.

This clone was counted a single time. The rearrangement links TRBV9 to TRBJ2-1, with D perhaps TRBD2 (6 bases). V was clipped by 4 bases and J by 1 base, with 15 bases between them. The CDR3 runs to 16 residues. Germline lookup yields CDR1 SGDLS and CDR2 YYNGEE. CDR3 residues: CASSPHSGTSYNEQFF. In nucleotides, the CDR3 is TGTGCCAGCAGCCCTCATTCCGGGACTTCCTACAATGAGCAGTTCTTC.

The chain recombines TRBV10-3 with TRBJ2-5; weak D call: TRBD1 (7 bases). This CDR3 has 13 residues. Looked up from germline, CDR1 is ENHRY and CDR2 is SYGVKD. V shed 7 bases and J shed 2 bases, with 11 bases lying between them. CDR3 DNA sequence: TGTGCCATCACGCGGGACAGACAAGAGACCCAGTACTTC. Translated, it gives CAITRDRQETQYF.

This clone appeared a single time. The rearrangement joins TRBV7-9 to TRBJ1-2; 9 bases map to TRBD1. V was clipped by 3 bases and J by 8 bases; unmatched bases: 7. Germline CDR1 reads SEHNR; CDR2 reads FQNEAQ (reference sequence). This CDR3 is built from 14 residues. The CDR3 spells CASSFIDRGDGYTF. For the CDR3, the DNA is TGTGCCAGCAGCTTCATAGACAGGGGGGACGGCTACACCTTC.